This passage covers 10 T cell receptor beta chains from one sample sequenced in a study of identical twins. MiXCR, applied by TCRdb to the 5' RACE reads, yields one record per CDR3 protein. The data hold some 500,000 distinct CDR3 sequences, with more than 13% observed a single time. These same records also appear under a second study, on yellow fever vaccine responses in identical twins.

The material sequenced was CD4+ T cells sorted from blood. Source of these receptors: a woman aged 18-29 years in good health.

This clonotype was counted only a few times. The rearrangement joins TRBV9 to TRBJ2-2; no clear D. CDR3 length equals 15 residues. The germline gives CDR1 SGDLS, CDR2 YYNGEE. Trimming took 0 bases from V and 5 from J, leaving 11 bases between them. CDR3 region: CASSVARVGTGELFF. The CDR3 DNA reads as TGTGCCAGCAGCGTAGCGAGAGTGGGAACCGGGGAGCTGTTTTTT.

This clonotype has just a few counts. The chain has TRBV19 and TRBJ1-4; D unresolved. CDR1 and CDR2 from the germline V gene are LNHDA and SQIVND (reference sequence). CDR3 length: 12 amino acids. V was clipped by 9 bases and J by 10 bases, with 15 bases between them. DNA for the CDR3: TGTGCCAGCAAACGGGTAGAAGGAAAACTGTTTTTT. Its translation is CASKRVEGKLFF.

This clonotype was seen more than once but under ten times. The chain carries TRBV9 and TRBJ2-2, with 9 bases matching TRBD2. J was trimmed by 4 bases and V by 3 bases; bases with no gene match: 10. The CDR3 has 17 residues. The germline V gene has CDR1 SGDLS and CDR2 YYNGEE. DNA for the CDR3: TGTGCCAGCAGCGCGTTACCTTTGCGGGGGGGCACCGGGGAGCTGTTTTTT. Its protein is CASSALPLRGGTGELFF. The variable domain in full, with the rest retrieved from reference TRBV9 and TRBJ2-2, is DSGVTQTPKHLITATGQRVTLRCSPRSGDLSVYWYQQSLDQGLQFLIQYYNGEERAKGNILERFSAQQFPDLHSELNLSSLELGDSALYFCASSALPLRGGTGELFFGEGSRLTVL.

This clonotype appeared a few times. V is TRBV15 and J is TRBJ1-6, with no clear D. With 0 bases removed from V and 6 bases from J, the gap between germline ends came to 3 bases. Germline V gene sequence: CDR1 LNHNV, CDR2 YYDKDF (reference sequence). There are 13 residues in the CDR3. This CDR3 reads CATSRDLNSPLHF. CDR3 sequence (DNA): TGTGCCACCAGCAGAGACCTTAATTCACCCCTCCACTTT. The full variable domain, in which reference TRBV15 and TRBJ1-6 provide the parts outside the CDR3, is DAMVIQNPRYQVTQFGKPVTLSCSQTLNHNVMYWYQQKSSQAPKLLFHYYDKDFNNEADTPDNFQSRRPNTSFCFLDIRSPGLGDTAMYLCATSRDLNSPLHFGNGTRLTVT.

This clonotype has a single count. The chain is built from TRBV2 and TRBJ2-2; 8 bases fit TRBD2. The germline CDR1 and CDR2 sequences are SNHLY and FYNNEI. V shed 10 bases and J 6 bases; nucleotides not matched to a gene: 4. The CDR3 is 12 amino acids. In DNA form, the CDR3 reads TGTGCCACCAAAGCGGGAGCCGGGGAGCTGTTTTTT. It translates to CATKAGAGELFF.

This clonotype showed up just a few times. This sequence joins TRBV7-9 and TRBJ2-7; D is unclear. This CDR3 region has 15 residues. The germline V gene encodes CDR1 SEHNR and CDR2 FQNEAQ (reference sequence). Trimming took 1 base from V and 0 from J, leaving 10 bases between them. The CDR3: CASSLVGKYSYEQYF. The CDR3 DNA follows: TGTGCCAGCAGCTTAGTCGGCAAGTACTCCTACGAGCAGTACTTC.

This clonotype is a singleton in its sample. The V call is TRBV15, the J call TRBJ2-5; no reliable D call. The CDR3 is 15 residues long. Germline V CDR1 and CDR2: LNHNV, YYDKDF (reference sequence). The V end lost 0 bases, the J end lost 3 bases, and 11 bases lay between the germline ends. CDR3 protein: CATSRDPTEKETQYF. For the CDR3, the DNA is TGTGCCACCAGCAGAGATCCGACGGAAAAAGAGACCCAGTACTTC. Full variable domain (missing parts from reference TRBV15 and TRBJ2-5): DAMVIQNPRYQVTQFGKPVTLSCSQTLNHNVMYWYQQKSSQAPKLLFHYYDKDFNNEADTPDNFQSRRPNTSFCFLDIRSPGLGDTAMYLCATSRDPTEKETQYFGPGTRLLVL.

This clonotype was seen a few times. The chain uses TRBV20-1 and TRBJ2-1, with 9 positions matching TRBD2. The germline V gene encodes CDR1 DFQATT and CDR2 SNEGSKA (reference sequence). V dropped 3 bases and J dropped 4; count of bases not matched to a gene: 1. This CDR3 is built from 13 residues. CDR3 protein: CSARRGGYNEQFF. Here the CDR3 DNA reads TGCAGTGCTAGGCGGGGGGGGTACAATGAGCAGTTCTTC.

This clonotype was seen many times. The chain combines TRBV5-1 with TRBJ2-5; possible D gene TRBD2, 5 bases. Trimming took off 4 bases at V and 5 bases at J, with 15 bases between the two ends. The CDR3 covers 14 residues. Germline CDR1 is SGHRS and CDR2 is YFSETQ. The CDR3 DNA reads TGCGCCAGCAGCACGCGAGGGAACCGGGAGACCCAGTACTTC. Translating gives CASSTRGNRETQYF.

This clonotype appeared a few times. This chain uses TRBV10-1 with TRBJ2-7, with TRBD2 matching 10 bases. With V trimmed by 0 bases and J by 1 base, 6 bases remained unmatched. In germline, CDR1 is WNHNN, CDR2 SYGVQD (reference sequence). There are 17 residues in the CDR3. CDR3 DNA sequence: TGCGCCAGCAGTGAGTCGCCGGCTAGCGGGAGATCCTACGAGCAGTACTTC. Protein product: CASSESPASGRSYEQYF.